Sequencing of this T cell receptor (beta chain) was carried out in a study of blood T cells in healthy people across ages. Sample-barcoded 5' priming and a J-beta primer mix drove a second PCR of roughly 6 to 12 cycles. Using its own MiXCR run on the 5' RACE reads, TCRdb lists one record per CDR3 protein. Counted here are hundreds of thousands of distinct CDR3 sequences, around 25% occurring once; the ten biggest clones make up more than 7.5%. In this sample, this clonotype turned up once. Germline-derived CDR1 and CDR2 are SQVTM and ANQGSEA. V was trimmed by 3 bases and J by 1 base, leaving 9 bases between them. The CDR3 covers 13 residues. A further study also used this sample, focusing on T cells of mothers and their children. This second study says: Three healthy Caucasian mothers, along with their six children, were the donors.

This chain uses TRBV29-1 with TRBJ2-5; D may be TRBD2 (6 bases). The receptor comes from a boy younger than 18 in good health. Sequenced: blood. CDR3: CSVDSGAQETQYF. As DNA, the CDR3 is TGCAGCGTTGATAGCGGCGCCCAAGAGACCCAGTACTTC.